This is a list of T cell receptor beta chains from one sample in a study of identical twins. TCRdb recomputed calls from the 5' RACE reads with MiXCR, one row per CDR3 protein. This repertoire shows about 470,000 distinct CDR3 sequences, more than 20% found once; its top ten account for around 3%. Another study also made use of these data, one on T cells expressing NK-cell markers.

Sample: CD4+ T cells sorted from blood. These receptors all stem from a woman aged 18-29 years in good health. Each CDR3 is given with its conserved first and last residue. Fields, in order: V gene, J gene, D gene, clone size, CDR3 DNA, CDR3 protein. D genes are given only for firm matches. Size is omitted from some rows. Given values are once, few, many or a class for expanded clones.

TRBV2	TRBJ2-5	.	few	TGTGCCAGCAGTGAAGGAGGGGCCTCCAAGACCCAGTACTTC	CASSEGGASKTQYF
TRBV11-1	TRBJ2-2	.	few	TGTGCCAGCAGCTCTCGGCCGGGAAGCGGGTTGGTACCCGGGGAGCTGTTTTTT	CASSSRPGSGLVPGELFF
TRBV29-1	TRBJ2-5	TRBD1	many	TGCAGCACCAACAGGGGCCGCACGGGAGAGACCCAGTACTTC	CSTNRGRTGETQYF
TRBV30	TRBJ1-1	.	.	TGTGCCTGGAGGTGGGGGAAGGGTGAAGCTTTCTTT	CAWRWGKGEAFF
TRBV23-1	TRBJ2-2	.	.	TGCGCCAGCAGTGATAATAACCTGGGGGTGAACACCGGGGAGCTGTTTTTT	CASSDNNLGVNTGELFF
TRBV4-2	TRBJ2-5	TRBD2	few	TGTGCCAGCAGCCAAGGTAGCGGGGTGGCAGAGACCCAGTACTTC	CASSQGSGVAETQYF
TRBV20-1	TRBJ2-3	.	few	TGCAGTGCAGGGAGACGGCTGAGCACAGATACGCAGTATTTT	CSAGRRLSTDTQYF
TRBV25-1	TRBJ2-7	TRBD2	few	TGTGCCAGCACCTCAGCGGGGCTTTACGAGCAGTACTTC	CASTSAGLYEQYF
TRBV5-5	TRBJ2-7	TRBD2	.	TGTGCCAGCAGCCCCAGGACTAGCGGGAGCGAGCAGTACTTC	CASSPRTSGSEQYF
TRBV7-6	TRBJ2-5	.	once	TGTGCCAGCAGCTCCCCAGTGTCTCGAGAGACCCAGTACTTC	CASSSPVSRETQYF
TRBV5-1	TRBJ2-5	TRBD2	.	TGCGCCAGCAGCTTGGTACCTAGCGGGGGGCCGATTCAAGAGACCCAGTACTTC	CASSLVPSGGPIQETQYF
TRBV20-1	TRBJ2-3	.	few	TGCAGTGCTCGAGACAGTTCAGATACGCAGTATTTT	CSARDSSDTQYF
TRBV11-2	TRBJ1-3	.	few	TGTGCCAGCAGCTTAGATCCAGGGCCCTCATCAACCATATATTTT	CASSLDPGPSSTIYF
TRBV12-3/TRBV12-4	TRBJ1-1	.	many	TGTGCCAGCAGCCCACAGGGACTTAACACTGAAGCTTTCTTT	CASSPQGLNTEAFF
TRBV7-9	TRBJ2-7	.	.	TGTGCCAGCAGCCCCAGGGAATCCTACGAGCAGTACTTC	CASSPRESYEQYF
TRBV29-1	TRBJ2-3	.	.	TGCAGCGTTGAAGTAGCTGCTAGCACAGATACGCAGTATTTT	CSVEVAASTDTQYF
TRBV12-3/TRBV12-4	TRBJ2-3	TRBD2	many	TGTGCCAGCAGGGGACTATCCTCCGATACGCAGTATTTT	CASRGLSSDTQYF
TRBV20-1	TRBJ1-2	.	few	TGCAGTGCTAGGCCGGGAGACTATGGCTACACCTTC	CSARPGDYGYTF
TRBV5-1	TRBJ1-1	.	.	TGCGCCAGCTCGGGTCCGGGTTCGAACACTGAAGCTTTCTTT	CASSGPGSNTEAFF
TRBV7-2	TRBJ2-1	TRBD2	few	TGTGCCAGCAGCTTATTCCCGGGACTATCATACAATGAGCAGTTCTTC	CASSLFPGLSYNEQFF
TRBV3-1	TRBJ1-2	TRBD1	.	TGTGCCAGCAGCCAGGGGACAGGGCGCGGCTACACCTTC	CASSQGTGRGYTF
TRBV29-1	TRBJ1-6	.	.	TGCAGCGTGAGACCGAACAGGGAGTCACCCCTCCACTTT	CSVRPNRESPLHF
TRBV7-9	TRBJ1-2	.	.	TGTGCCAGCAGCTTAGAAGGGGGGGCCAACTATGGCTACACCTTC	CASSLEGGANYGYTF